This passage covers 25 T cell receptor beta chains from one sample sequenced in a study of cytomegalovirus exposure and HLA in healthy donors. Profiled with immunoSEQ multiplex PCR; TCRdb holds only in-frame clones, not every one. The data show 150,000 to 200,000 clones, roughly 80% seen once. The specimen was PBMCs. Receptors originate from a man aged 30 to 39 in good health and CMV-seropositive.

J is TRBJ2-2 and V is TRBV19; D is perhaps TRBD1 (6 bases). CDR1 and CDR2 from the germline V gene are LNHDA and SQIVND (reference sequence). The CDR3 extends over 15 amino acids. The ends were cut back, 4 bases at V and 5 bases at J, with 14 bases in the middle. CDR3 sequence: CASSTPGVRTGELFF. DNA for the CDR3: TGTGCCAGTAGTACTCCAGGGGTGCGGACCGGGGAGCTGTTTTTT.

This chain links TRBV6-6 with TRBJ2-3; maybe TRBD2 (6 bases). CDR1 is MNHNY and CDR2 is SVGAGI in the germline V gene (reference sequence). The CDR3 has 14 residues. With 5 bases removed from V and 0 bases from J, the gap between germline ends came to 9 bases. The chain's CDR3 is CASSPGESTDTQYF. CDR3 coding DNA: TGTGCCAGCAGTCCGGGAGAGAGCACAGATACGCAGTATTTT.

This clone was counted only a few times. The gene calls are TRBV4-3 and TRBJ2-3, with D uncertain. The CDR3 consists of 14 residues. With 3 bases removed from V and 0 bases from J, the gap between germline ends came to 7 bases. Germline loops: CDR1 LGHNA, CDR2 YSLEER. CDR3 sequence reads: CASSHEASTDTQYF. In nucleotides, the CDR3 is TGCGCCAGCAGCCACGAGGCTAGCACAGATACGCAGTATTTT.

J is TRBJ1-5 and V is TRBV7-9; 7 bases agree with TRBD1. The CDR3 extends over 19 amino acids. The ends lost 1 base at V and 2 bases at J; junction bases unmatched: 14. Germline loops: CDR1 SEHNR, CDR2 FQNEAQ (reference sequence). The CDR3 DNA reads as TGTGCCAGCAGCTTAGAAGCTACAGGGGCGTTTGACGGCAATCAGCCCCAGCATTTT. Its translation: CASSLEATGAFDGNQPQHF. The complete variable domain, with remaining parts taken from reference TRBV7-9 and TRBJ1-5, reads DTGVSQNPRHKITKRGQNVTFRCDPISEHNRLYWYRQTLGQGPEFLTYFQNEAQLEKSRLLSDRFSAERPKGSFSTLEIQRTEQGDSAMYLCASSLEATGAFDGNQPQHFGDGTRLSIL.

The chain employs TRBV9 and TRBJ2-3, with TRBD2 as a possible D gene (7 bases). Trimming stripped 0 bases from V and 1 base from J, with 21 bases between. The CDR3 runs 19 residues. Germline CDR1 and CDR2: SGDLS and YYNGEE. CDR3 residues: CASSVVLDSGAGGTDTQYF. DNA of the CDR3: TGTGCCAGCAGCGTAGTACTAGACAGCGGGGCAGGGGGCACAGATACGCAGTATTTT.

The chain uses TRBV7-3 and TRBJ2-7, with a tentative D call TRBD1 (5 bases). Trimming removed 0 bases at V and 3 bases at J, with 15 bases between. Germline values: CDR1 SGHTA, CDR2 FQGTGA. CDR3 length equals 16 residues. The CDR3 nucleotides read TGTGCCAGCAGCTTAACGTTGAGGCAGGGTCACTACGAGCAGTACTTC. It is translated as CASSLTLRQGHYEQYF. The full variable domain, with the rest looked up from reference TRBV7-3 and TRBJ2-7, is GAGVSQTPSNKVTEKGKYVELRCDPISGHTALYWYRQSLGQGPEFLIYFQGTGAADDSGLPNDRFFAVRPEGSVSTLKIQRTERGDSAVYLCASSLTLRQGHYEQYFGPGTRLTVT.

This CDR3 is CASSLRTGPRAFF. The CDR3 DNA sequence: TGTGCCAGCAGCCTTCGGACAGGCCCGAGGGCTTTCTTT. J is TRBJ1-1 and V is TRBV7-2; 7 bases agree with TRBD1. Trimming cost V 5 bases and J 11 bases; bases outside gene matches: 11. The CDR3 is 13 amino acids. Germline CDR1 is SGHTA and CDR2 is FQGNSA.

The rearrangement uses TRBV5-1 and TRBJ2-1; TRBD1 aligns across 7 bases. CDR3 size: 16 residues. V trimming: 4 bases; J trimming: 0 bases; junction bases outside the gene matches: 7. Germline CDR1 SGHRS, CDR2 YFSETQ. The CDR3 nucleotides are TGCGCCAGCAGCCCGTGGACAGGAAGCTCCTACAATGAGCAGTTCTTC. It encodes CASSPWTGSSYNEQFF.

The rearrangement links TRBV10-3 to TRBJ2-5; the D gene is possibly TRBD2 (5 bases). Germline V lookup: CDR1 ENHRY, CDR2 SYGVKD. This CDR3 spans 15 amino acids. V gave up 5 bases and J gave up 0 bases, with 13 bases separating them. CDR3 coding DNA: TGTGCCATCAGTATGTTGTCGGGAAACCAAGAGACCCAGTACTTC. It encodes CAISMLSGNQETQYF.

The genes are TRBV14 and TRBJ1-3; D uncertain. From germline, CDR1 is SGHDN and CDR2 FVKESK. V gave up 0 bases and J gave up 0 bases, with 12 bases separating them. This CDR3 region has 17 residues. Here the CDR3 DNA reads TGTGCCAGCAGCCAAGATGCGAGGGAGAGCTCTGGAAACACCATATATTTT. As protein: CASSQDARESSGNTIYF.

J is TRBJ1-5 and V is TRBV7-9, with D perhaps matching TRBD1 (6 bases). Germline loops: CDR1 SEHNR, CDR2 FQNEAQ (reference sequence). Trimming took 5 bases from V and 11 from J, leaving 22 bases between them. This CDR3 has 15 amino acids. The CDR3 nucleotides read TGTGCCAGCAGCCTGGGACGAGGGGGGGAGGGGGCCCAGCATTTT. Translating it yields CASSLGRGGEGAQHF.

This clone was counted once. The chain couples TRBV27 to TRBJ1-6; weak D call: TRBD1 (6 bases). The CDR3 is made up of 15 amino acids. Trimming removed 3 bases from V and 1 base from J, with 7 bases in between. Germline lookup yields CDR1 MNHEY and CDR2 SMNVEV (reference sequence). CDR3 sequence reads: CASSLGASYNSPLHF. The CDR3, as DNA: TGTGCCAGCAGTTTGGGGGCGTCCTATAATTCACCCCTCCACTTT.

The J gene is TRBJ2-7, the V gene TRBV27; TRBD2 matches at 12 bases. CDR1 MNHEY and CDR2 SMNVEV come from the germline V gene (reference sequence). V lost 3 bases and J lost 3; bases outside the gene matches: 6. This CDR3 is 16 amino acids long. The CDR3 here is CASSLGLAGGLYEQYF. The DNA for the CDR3 is TGTGCCAGCAGTTTGGGGCTAGCGGGGGGGCTCTACGAGCAGTACTTC.

This rearrangement joins TRBV11-2 to TRBJ2-2; no clear D gene. The CDR3 runs 13 residues. V was clipped by 8 bases and J by 7 bases, with 14 bases between them. Germline V CDR1 and CDR2: SGHAT, FQNNGV. Here the CDR3 DNA reads TGTGCCAGCGGCCGGAGAGAGGTCGGGGAGCTGTTTTTT. This encodes CASGRREVGELFF.

The genes are TRBV5-1 and TRBJ2-2, with D tentatively TRBD2 (6 bases). The CDR3 totals 14 residues. Trimming pared 5 bases from V and 2 bases from J, leaving 10 bases between. Germline V lookup: CDR1 SGHRS, CDR2 YFSETQ. The DNA for the CDR3 is TGCGCCAGCAGACGGGGGATCAACACCGGGGAGCTGTTTTTT. Protein: CASRRGINTGELFF.

This chain links TRBV11-2 with TRBJ2-1; 12 bases align to TRBD2. Germline-derived CDR1 and CDR2 are SGHAT and FQNNGV. This CDR3 region has 18 residues. V gave up 0 bases and J gave up 8 bases; unmatched junction bases: 11. Here the CDR3 DNA reads TGTGCCAGCAGCTTAGAGGCCCCCGCTAGCGGGGGGGGGTATGAGCAGTTCTTC. It specifies CASSLEAPASGGGYEQFF.

The V gene is TRBV7-2, the J gene TRBJ2-5; D may be TRBD2 (6 bases). Germline-derived CDR1 and CDR2 are SGHTA and FQGNSA. V was trimmed by 4 bases and J by 9 bases, leaving 21 bases between them. The CDR3 runs to 15 residues. CDR3 DNA sequence: TGTGCCAGCAGCTCCAACCCCCGGGTCCCGGGAGCCCAGTACTTC. Amino acid sequence: CASSSNPRVPGAQYF. The whole variable domain, remainder taken from reference TRBV7-2 and TRBJ2-5, is GAGVSQSPSNKVTEKGKDVELRCDPISGHTALYWYRQSLGQGLEFLIYFQGNSAPDKSGLPSDRFSAERTGGSVSTLTIQRTQQEDSAVYLCASSSNPRVPGAQYFGPGTRLLVL.

V usage is TRBV2 and J usage is TRBJ1-5, with unresolved D. The V gene lost 2 bases and the J gene lost 3 bases, with 11 bases spanning the gap. CDR1 and CDR2 (germline): SNHLY, FYNNEI. There are 15 residues in the CDR3. In DNA form, the CDR3 reads TGTGCCAGCAGTGAAAGTAGCAGCTACAATCAGCCCCAGCATTTT. It encodes CASSESSSYNQPQHF.

The rearrangement uses TRBV18 and TRBJ1-5; D possibly corresponds to TRBD1 (5 bases). The CDR3 sequence is 14 residues long. The V end was cut by 6 bases, the J end by 5 bases, with 14 bases between. Germline assignment: CDR1 KGHSH and CDR2 LQKENI. Written as DNA, the CDR3 is TGTGCCAGCTCCGGGGGGAACGCGGATCAGCCCCAGCATTTT. The encoded protein is CASSGGNADQPQHF.

The V and J genes are TRBV4-1 and TRBJ2-2; 7 nucleotides match TRBD1. J gave up 6 bases and V 5 bases, and 6 bases lay outside the gene matches. Per germline, CDR1 MGHRA and CDR2 YSYEKL. This CDR3 comprises 14 residues. CDR3 amino acids: CASSSADRAGELFF. For the CDR3, the DNA is TGCGCCAGCAGCTCCGCTGACAGGGCCGGGGAGCTGTTTTTT.

CDR3 amino acids: CAWSGGTVNTGELFF. Written as DNA, the CDR3 is TGTGCCTGGAGTGGCGGGACCGTAAACACCGGGGAGCTGTTTTTT. V is TRBV30 and J is TRBJ2-2, with D possibly TRBD2 on 6 matching bases. Germline V gene lookup returns CDR1 GTSNPN and CDR2 SVGIG (reference sequence). This CDR3 contains 15 residues. V shed 1 base and J shed 2 bases, with 11 bases lying between them.

The rearrangement uses TRBV7-6 and TRBJ2-6, with TRBD1 matching over 9 bases. Germline trimming cut 3 bases from V and 0 bases from J; bases unmatched to any gene: 6. There are 18 residues in the CDR3. Germline CDR1 and CDR2: SGHVS and FNYEAQ. CDR3 residues: CASSFRQGVFSGANVLTF. CDR3 sequence (DNA): TGTGCCAGCAGCTTCCGACAGGGGGTATTCTCTGGGGCCAACGTCCTGACTTTC.

This chain connects TRBV5-1 to TRBJ1-6; 11 bases are shared with TRBD1. CDR1 is SGHRS, CDR2 YFSETQ, per germline. The CDR3 has 15 amino acids. Losses at the gene ends were 0 bases for V and 9 bases for J; bases not matched to a gene: 2. The CDR3 spells CASSLDGTGGSPLHF. DNA for the CDR3: TGCGCCAGCAGCTTGGATGGGACAGGGGGTTCACCCCTCCACTTT.

The chain joins TRBV10-3 to TRBJ1-2; D is uncertain. Germline values: CDR1 ENHRY, CDR2 SYGVKD. With 3 bases removed from V and 6 bases from J, the gap between germline ends came to 17 bases. The CDR3 extends over 15 amino acids. The CDR3 region is CAISETVRSLDGYTF. CDR3 coding DNA: TGTGCCATCAGTGAAACGGTGAGGAGTTTGGATGGCTACACCTTC.

This clone appeared a single time. V usage is TRBV7-2 and J usage is TRBJ2-7; no clear D gene. Germline assignment: CDR1 SGHTA and CDR2 FQGNSA. The ends were cut back, 1 base at V and 6 bases at J, with 7 bases in the middle. This CDR3 has 12 residues. CDR3 nucleotide sequence: TGTGCCAGCAGCTTAGGGTACGGCGAGCAGTACTTC. This translates into CASSLGYGEQYF.